A single sample is the source of the 15 T cell receptor beta chains below, sequenced in a study of T-cell reconstitution after alpha-beta-depleted transplantation in children. Preparation of the TCRbeta library involved a method that used unique molecular identifiers. TCRdb re-analysed the PCR reads in MiXCR, keeping a single row per CDR3 protein. The sample records about 980,000 distinct CDR3 sequences, about 29% being singletons. The specimen comprised PBMCs, mostly from graft donor cells, sampled 360 days after TCRalphabeta/CD19-depleted stem cell transplant. The receptors come from a boy younger than two who had a stem cell transplant for SCID, so the T cells may come from the graft donor.

The chain couples TRBV9 to TRBJ2-1; D is unclear. Trimming pared 4 bases from V and 8 bases from J, leaving 22 bases between. CDR3 length: 16 amino acids. Per germline, CDR1 SGDLS and CDR2 YYNGEE. CDR3 region: CASSLRSSPHTHEQFF. The CDR3 DNA reads as TGTGCCAGCAGCCTACGGTCTTCCCCACACACCCATGAGCAGTTCTTC.

In this sample, this clonotype turned up once. V and J are TRBV5-1 and TRBJ2-7; 8 bases fit TRBD1. The CDR3 sequence is 15 residues long. CDR1 and CDR2 from the germline V gene are SGHRS and YFSETQ. V was pared by 2 bases and J by 3 bases, with 7 bases of the junction left unmatched. CDR3 bases: TGCGCCAGCAGCTTTGTCTCAGGGGGCGGCTACGAGCAGTACTTC. Its protein is CASSFVSGGGYEQYF.

The chain links TRBV12-3 or TRBV12-4 to TRBJ2-4; either TRBD1 or TRBD2 may fit D (5 bases each). The CDR3 spans 15 residues. V was shortened by 6 bases and J by 1 base, with 13 bases between the two germline ends. The CDR3 reads CASSRDEGAKNIQYF. For the CDR3, the DNA is TGTGCCAGCAGCAGGGACGAGGGGGCCAAAAACATTCAGTACTTC.

The gene calls are TRBV5-1 and TRBJ1-1; the D gene is possibly TRBD1 (5 bases). Looked up from germline, CDR1 is SGHRS and CDR2 is YFSETQ. This CDR3 has 15 residues. V lost 4 bases to trimming and J lost 0 bases, with 13 bases between them. This CDR3 reads CASSLMTDLNTEAFF. Here the CDR3 DNA reads TGCGCCAGCAGCCTGATGACAGACCTGAACACTGAAGCTTTCTTT.

This clonotype has more than one count but fewer than ten. V and J are TRBV5-5 and TRBJ1-1; D perhaps matches TRBD1 (5 bases). This CDR3 region has 17 residues. Between the trimmed V and J ends, which lost 4 bases and 0 bases, there was a span of 19 bases. Germline V gene sequence: CDR1 SGHKS, CDR2 YYEKEE (reference sequence). The DNA for the CDR3 is TGTGCCAGCAGCGTGGGACCCCCCGCCCGCATGAACACTGAAGCTTTCTTT. Amino acids: CASSVGPPARMNTEAFF.

This rearrangement joins TRBV5-1 to TRBJ2-5; D may be TRBD1 or TRBD2 (5 bases each). The CDR3 consists of 16 residues. CDR1 SGHRS and CDR2 YFSETQ come from the germline V gene. Trimming cost V 2 bases and J 5 bases, with 19 bases left between them. The CDR3 DNA is TGCGCCAGCAGCTTCACCCTCGGGACCCCACGGGAGACCCAGTACTTC. This encodes CASSFTLGTPRETQYF.

V gene TRBV7-9 combines with J gene TRBJ1-6, with D maybe TRBD1 (5 bases). CDR1 SEHNR and CDR2 FQNEAQ come from the germline V gene (reference sequence). This CDR3 region has 13 residues. The V end was cut by 3 bases, the J end by 11 bases, with 11 bases between. Here the CDR3 reads CASSLREGPPLHF. The CDR3 bases are TGTGCCAGCAGCTTGCGTGAGGGGCCACCCCTCCACTTT. The full variable domain, its missing parts supplied by reference TRBV7-9 and TRBJ1-6, is DTGVSQNPRHKITKRGQNVTFRCDPISEHNRLYWYRQTLGQGPEFLTYFQNEAQLEKSRLLSDRFSAERPKGSFSTLEIQRTEQGDSAMYLCASSLREGPPLHFGNGTRLTVT.

The chain employs TRBV15 and TRBJ2-2; maybe TRBD2 (5 bases). Trimming removed 2 bases at V and 4 bases at J, with 8 bases between. Germline CDR1 LNHNV, CDR2 YYDKDF (reference sequence). CDR3 length equals 14 residues. This CDR3 reads CATSRKLGTGELFF. Here the CDR3 DNA reads TGTGCCACCAGCAGAAAACTAGGCACCGGGGAGCTGTTTTTT.

This clonotype occurred a few times. The chain joins TRBV12-3 or TRBV12-4 to TRBJ2-5; D may match TRBD1 or TRBD2 (6 bases each). CDR3 length: 16 amino acids. The ends were cut back, 8 bases at V and 4 bases at J, with 23 bases in the middle. The CDR3 region is CASASGEIGGLETQYF. The DNA for the CDR3 is TGTGCCAGCGCCTCCGGGGAAATCGGGGGCTTAGAGACCCAGTACTTC.

This clonotype was recorded a few times. This chain links TRBV5-1 with TRBJ2-4, with 9 positions matching TRBD1. J lost 0 bases, V lost 4 bases, and 8 bases had no gene match. CDR1 and CDR2 from the germline V gene are SGHRS and YFSETQ. This CDR3 is built from 17 residues. This CDR3 is CASSLDGTGIAKNIQYF. CDR3 nucleotide sequence: TGCGCCAGCAGCCTTGACGGGACAGGGATAGCCAAAAACATTCAGTACTTC. The full variable domain, its missing parts supplied by reference TRBV5-1 and TRBJ2-4, is KAGVTQTPRYLIKTRGQQVTLSCSPISGHRSVSWYQQTPGQGLQFLFEYFSETQRNKGNFPGRFSGRQFSNSRSEMNVSTLELGDSALYLCASSLDGTGIAKNIQYFGAGTRLSVL.

The J gene is TRBJ2-7, the V gene TRBV27, with TRBD1 matching 8 bases. CDR1 is MNHEY and CDR2 is SMNVEV in the germline V gene (reference sequence). The trim removed 6 bases at V and 4 bases at J, leaving 8 bases unmatched. This CDR3 has 14 amino acids. The CDR3 region is CASRDRGKKYEQYF. As DNA, the CDR3 is TGTGCCAGCAGAGACAGGGGAAAGAAGTACGAGCAGTACTTC.

This clonotype was recorded many times. The J gene is TRBJ2-7, the V gene TRBV3-1; 10 nucleotides align to TRBD1. The CDR3 runs 13 residues. In germline, CDR1 is LGHDT, CDR2 YNNKEL (reference sequence). V lost 5 bases and J lost 7; bases outside the gene matches: 5. DNA for the CDR3: TGTGCCAGCAGCACGACAGGGGGCTGGGAGCAGTACTTC. It codes for CASSTTGGWEQYF.

At least ten counts were recorded for this clonotype. The rearrangement uses TRBV5-1 and TRBJ2-7; no definite D call. The CDR3 is 15 amino acids. V shed 0 bases and J shed 2 bases, with 12 bases lying between them. CDR1 and CDR2 from the germline V gene are SGHRS and YFSETQ. The CDR3 nucleotides read TGCGCCAGCAGCTTGGATCCAGGCCTCACCTACGAGCAGTACTTC. Translation gives CASSLDPGLTYEQYF.

This clonotype turned up a few times. The chain uses TRBV5-1 and TRBJ2-5; 7 positions agree with TRBD1. The CDR3 consists of 15 residues. Losses at the gene ends were 3 bases for V and 3 bases for J; bases not matched to a gene: 8. Germline V lookup: CDR1 SGHRS, CDR2 YFSETQ. The CDR3 region is CASSSLGQTKETQYF. CDR3 sequence (DNA): TGCGCCAGCAGCTCGCTGGGACAGACTAAAGAGACCCAGTACTTC.

This chain's CDR3 is CASSYPRGSSYEQYF. Here the CDR3 DNA reads TGTGCCAGCAGTTACCCCAGGGGGAGCTCCTACGAGCAGTACTTC. V is TRBV28 and J is TRBJ2-7, with 7 bases lining up with TRBD1. Germline CDR1 reads MDHEN; CDR2 reads SYDVKM. CDR3 length: 15 amino acids. J gave up 0 bases and V 4 bases, and 6 bases lay outside the gene matches.